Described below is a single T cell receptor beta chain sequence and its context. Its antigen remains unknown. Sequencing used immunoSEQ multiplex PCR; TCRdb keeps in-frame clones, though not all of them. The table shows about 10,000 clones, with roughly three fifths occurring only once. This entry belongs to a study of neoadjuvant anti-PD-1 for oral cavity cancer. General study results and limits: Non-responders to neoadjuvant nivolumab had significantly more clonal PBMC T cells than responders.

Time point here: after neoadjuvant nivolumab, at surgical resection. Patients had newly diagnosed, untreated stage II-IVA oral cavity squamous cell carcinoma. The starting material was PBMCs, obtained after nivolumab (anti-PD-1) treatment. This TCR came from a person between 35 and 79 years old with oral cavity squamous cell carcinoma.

The CDR3 nucleotides read TGTGCCAGCAGAGTGAACCAGGGACTCGATCTGACCTACGAGCAGTACTTC. It encodes CASRVNQGLDLTYEQYF. V is TRBV27 and J is TRBJ2-7; D may be TRBD2 (6 bases). Germline CDR1 MNHEY, CDR2 SMNVEV (reference sequence). V lost 6 bases and J lost 2, with 23 bases in between. The CDR3 contains 17 residues.